The 28 T cell receptor beta chains listed next were all sequenced from one sample in a study of response to subunit inactivated influenza vaccine. TCRdb re-derived calls from the RT-PCR reads in MiXCR, one entry per CDR3 protein. The sample records hundreds of thousands of distinct CDR3 sequences, approximately 12% being singletons. Specimen: PBMCs from blood, collected on the day of vaccination. The receptors shown here come from a man over 45 who received an inactivated influenza vaccine.

This chain links TRBV29-1 with TRBJ2-2; 7 nucleotides agree with TRBD1. Germline V gene sequence: CDR1 SQVTM, CDR2 ANQGSEA. V lost 6 bases and J lost 4; bases outside the gene matches: 5. This CDR3 spans 13 amino acids. The CDR3 DNA sequence: TGCAGCGTCGCCGACAGGGCCACCGGGGAGCTGTTTTTT. Encoded protein: CSVADRATGELFF.

The chain uses TRBV4-2 and TRBJ2-5; D uncertain. Trimming removed 0 bases from V and 3 bases from J, with 11 bases in between. CDR3 size: 15 residues. Germline V gives CDR1 LGHNA, CDR2 YNFKEQ. The CDR3 bases are TGTGCCAGCAGCCAAGATCTAAGAGGCGAAGAGACCCAGTACTTC. The encoded protein is CASSQDLRGEETQYF.

A few counts support this clonotype. The chain joins TRBV10-3 to TRBJ2-1, with D perhaps TRBD1 or TRBD2 (5 bases each). Germline CDR1 ENHRY, CDR2 SYGVKD. V was clipped by 8 bases and J by 4 bases, with 9 bases between them. The CDR3 runs 12 residues. CDR3 sequence (DNA): TGTGCCATCCGGGACCGATACAATGAGCAGTTCTTC. It specifies CAIRDRYNEQFF.

This clonotype was found a few times. This sequence joins TRBV5-1 and TRBJ2-2; 11 bases line up with TRBD2. V lost 0 bases to trimming and J lost 0 bases; unmatched junction nucleotides: 1. This CDR3 has 17 residues. Germline CDR1 SGHRS, CDR2 YFSETQ. In nucleotides, the CDR3 is TGCGCCAGCAGCTTGGGACTAGCGGGACCGAACACCGGGGAGCTGTTTTTT. Amino acid sequence: CASSLGLAGPNTGELFF.

The rearrangement joins TRBV11-2 to TRBJ2-5; maybe TRBD1 (5 bases). V was pared by 5 bases and J by 1 base, with 23 bases between. The CDR3 consists of 18 residues. CDR1 SGHAT and CDR2 FQNNGV come from the germline V gene. In DNA, the CDR3 is TGTGCCAGCAGCCTTTCCTCAGGACACTACTTCCCCCAAGAGACCCAGTACTTC. It yields the protein CASSLSSGHYFPQETQYF.

This clonotype has more than one count but fewer than ten. This chain uses TRBV9 with TRBJ2-1, with 7 bases identical to TRBD2. The CDR3 length is 13 residues. V trimming: 2 bases; J trimming: 6 bases; junction bases outside the gene matches: 2. The germline gives CDR1 SGDLS, CDR2 YYNGEE. CDR3 in DNA: TGTGCCAGCAGCGTGGGAGGGGTCAATGAGCAGTTCTTC. Amino acid sequence: CASSVGGVNEQFF.

This clonotype was counted many times. The gene calls are TRBV5-1 and TRBJ2-1; no clear D. V dropped 3 bases and J dropped 3 bases, with 4 bases sitting between them. From germline, CDR1 is SGHRS and CDR2 YFSETQ. This CDR3 has 12 residues. CDR3 DNA: TGCGCCAGCAGCTCGAACTACAATGAGCAGTTCTTC. It is translated as CASSSNYNEQFF. The variable domain in full, completed from reference TRBV5-1 and TRBJ2-1, reads KAGVTQTPRYLIKTRGQQVTLSCSPISGHRSVSWYQQTPGQGLQFLFEYFSETQRNKGNFPGRFSGRQFSNSRSEMNVSTLELGDSALYLCASSSNYNEQFFGPGTRLTVL.

The table lists this clonotype with a few counts. The J gene is TRBJ1-2, the V gene TRBV7-2, with 8 positions matching TRBD1. V was clipped by 7 bases and J by 5 bases; unmatched bases: 6. This CDR3 is 13 amino acids long. CDR1 is SGHTA and CDR2 is FQGNSA in the germline V gene. CDR3 sequence reads: CASNGGQGYGYTF. The DNA of the CDR3 is TGTGCCAGCAACGGCGGACAGGGATATGGCTACACCTTC.

The CDR3 DNA reads as TGTGCCAGCAGCGAAGAGACGGTTGGCAATGAGCAGTTCTTC. Translating gives CASSEETVGNEQFF. This chain uses TRBV21-1 with TRBJ2-1. TRBV21-1 counts as a pseudogene. CDR3 length: 14 amino acids.

In this sample, this clonotype turned up many times. The chain has TRBV4-2 and TRBJ2-7, with a tentative D call TRBD1 (5 bases). The V end lost 1 base, the J end lost 3 bases, and 7 bases lay between the germline ends. The germline CDR1 and CDR2 sequences are LGHNA and YNFKEQ. The CDR3 sequence is 13 residues long. In nucleotides, the CDR3 is TGTGCCAGCAGCCAAGTAGGACACTACGAGCAGTACTTC. Its translation is CASSQVGHYEQYF.

This clonotype was counted between two and nine times. The gene calls are TRBV3-1 and TRBJ2-1; D possibly corresponds to TRBD2 (5 bases). Per the germline V gene, CDR1 is LGHDT and CDR2 is YNNKEL (reference sequence). The ends were cut back, 4 bases at V and 12 bases at J, with 16 bases in the middle. This CDR3 contains 13 residues. CDR3: CASSPDFLGWQFF. For the CDR3, the DNA is TGTGCCAGCAGCCCGGACTTTCTAGGTTGGCAGTTCTTC.

This clonotype was recorded at least ten times. The rearrangement uses TRBV11-2 and TRBJ2-7; D possibly uses TRBD1 or TRBD2 (5 bases each). The CDR3 is 13 amino acids. V lost 5 bases, J lost 2 bases, and 10 bases lay in between. The germline gives CDR1 SGHAT, CDR2 FQNNGV. CDR3 DNA sequence: TGTGCCAGCAGCCGATTGGGACCCTACGAGCAGTACTTC. Amino acids: CASSRLGPYEQYF.

J is TRBJ2-1 and V is TRBV29-1, with D perhaps matching TRBD1 or TRBD2 (5 bases each). CDR1 SQVTM and CDR2 ANQGSEA come from the germline V gene. The CDR3 is 14 residues long. Trimming removed 7 bases at V and 9 bases at J, with 22 bases between. The CDR3 sequence is CSGLRDRADGEQFF. The CDR3 DNA follows: TGCAGCGGCCTTCGGGACCGGGCTGACGGTGAGCAGTTCTTC.

The J gene is TRBJ2-5, the V gene TRBV6-5; D call uncertain. Germline lookup yields CDR1 MNHEY and CDR2 SVGAGI. V lost 0 bases, J lost 7 bases, and 12 bases lay in between. The CDR3 has 14 amino acids. CDR3 residues: CASSYSSLTGTQYF. CDR3 sequence (DNA): TGTGCCAGCAGTTACTCGAGTCTTACGGGGACCCAGTACTTC.

DNA for the CDR3: TGTGCCAGCAGCTTAGGCGGCACTAGCGGGAGGAGGGCAGATACGCAGTATTTT. It codes for CASSLGGTSGRRADTQYF. The chain carries TRBV11-2 and TRBJ2-3; 12 bases match TRBD2. This CDR3 has 18 amino acids. V was pared by 1 base and J by 4 bases, with 9 bases of the junction left unmatched. CDR1 is SGHAT, CDR2 FQNNGV, per germline.

This clonotype was seen many times. The chain combines TRBV7-8 with TRBJ1-1; D is undetermined. V lost 0 bases and J lost 0, with 8 bases in between. Germline CDR1 is SGHVS and CDR2 is FQNEAQ. CDR3 length: 15 amino acids. CDR3 amino acids: CASSLASGVNTEAFF. CDR3 nucleotide sequence: TGTGCCAGCAGCTTAGCGTCGGGAGTGAACACTGAAGCTTTCTTT.

The CDR3 coding sequence is TGTGCCAGCAGCTTAGAAGCGGGAAGGGGCAATCAGCCCCAGCATTTT. As protein: CASSLEAGRGNQPQHF. The chain recombines TRBV7-8 with TRBJ1-5; D not resolved. The CDR3 has 16 residues. The V gene's germline CDR1 is SGHVS and CDR2 FQNEAQ. Deletions cut 1 base from V and 2 bases from J, with 12 bases between.

This clonotype appeared a few times. The rearrangement uses TRBV29-1 and TRBJ1-2; TRBD1 aligns across 7 bases. The CDR3 has 12 residues. With V trimmed by 6 bases and J by 0 bases, 1 base remained unmatched. Germline CDR1 and CDR2: SQVTM and ANQGSEA. The CDR3 sequence: CSVTGTNYGYTF. The CDR3 DNA reads TGCAGCGTGACAGGGACTAACTATGGCTACACCTTC.

This clonotype was observed many times. The chain recombines TRBV29-1 with TRBJ2-5; D unresolved. V gave up 7 bases and J gave up 5 bases, with 8 bases separating them. The CDR3 has 10 residues. Germline V CDR1 and CDR2: SQVTM, ANQGSEA. DNA for the CDR3: TGCAGCGCGAAGGCCGAGACCCAGTACTTC. Amino acid sequence: CSAKAETQYF.

The chain links TRBV10-3 to TRBJ2-5; TRBD2 matches at 7 bases. From germline, CDR1 is ENHRY and CDR2 SYGVKD. The V and J ends lost 8 bases and 5 bases, in that order; junction bases with no gene match: 8. The CDR3 has 13 amino acids. The CDR3 nucleotides are TGTGCCATCGGCGGGAGATCTTATGAGACCCAGTACTTC. Translation gives CAIGGRSYETQYF.

The gene calls are TRBV12-3 or TRBV12-4 and TRBJ2-7; D may be TRBD1 (5 bases). The CDR3 has 14 amino acids. Trimming pared 5 bases from V and 3 bases from J, leaving 14 bases between. The CDR3 nucleotides read TGTGCCAGCAGTAGGGGCCAGACGGGCTACGAGCAGTACTTC. Protein sequence: CASSRGQTGYEQYF.

This clonotype showed up just a few times. V usage is TRBV11-2 and J usage is TRBJ2-7; D may be TRBD2 (6 bases). Trimming removed 5 bases from V and 2 bases from J, with 13 bases in between. Germline V lookup: CDR1 SGHAT, CDR2 FQNNGV. The CDR3 contains 14 residues. The CDR3 is CASSPTRRPYEQYF. As DNA, the CDR3 is TGTGCCAGCAGCCCGACTAGAAGGCCCTACGAGCAGTACTTC. The variable domain in full, completed from reference TRBV11-2 and TRBJ2-7, reads EAGVAQSPRYKIIEKRQSVAFWCNPISGHATLYWYQQILGQGPKLLIQFQNNGVVDDSQLPKDRFSAERLKGVDSTLKIQPAKLEDSAVYLCASSPTRRPYEQYFGPGTRLTVT.

This clonotype has more than one count but fewer than ten. V is TRBV7-9 and J is TRBJ2-7; D is uncertain. Germline V gene data show CDR1 as SEHNR and CDR2 as FQNEAQ (reference sequence). The V end was cut by 1 base, the J end by 3 bases, with 10 bases between. The length of the CDR3 is 14 residues. CDR3 coding DNA: TGTGCCAGCAGCTTAGGTGATGACTTCTACGAGCAGTACTTC. Its translation is CASSLGDDFYEQYF.

This clonotype was detected a few times. This CDR3 is CASSLSASGSNEQFF. In DNA form, the CDR3 reads TGTGCCAGCAGTTTATCGGCTAGCGGGAGCAATGAGCAGTTCTTC. This chain uses TRBV12-3 or TRBV12-4 with TRBJ2-1; 10 positions match TRBD2. Trimming at V came to 2 bases and at J to 6 bases, leaving 4 bases not matched to a gene. The CDR3 totals 15 residues.

The chain uses TRBV12-3 or TRBV12-4 and TRBJ2-5, with D possibly matching TRBD2 (6 bases). V gave up 5 bases and J gave up 1 base, with 14 bases separating them. The CDR3 is 15 amino acids. The CDR3 here is CASSTGSGLQETQYF. As DNA, the CDR3 is TGTGCCAGCAGTACAGGTAGCGGCCTCCAAGAGACCCAGTACTTC.

This clonotype was counted at least ten times. J is TRBJ2-3 and V is TRBV5-1; D is possibly TRBD1 or TRBD2 (5 bases each). The CDR3 extends over 15 amino acids. Trimming removed 4 bases at V and 1 base at J, with 13 bases between. Looked up from germline, CDR1 is SGHRS and CDR2 is YFSETQ. As DNA, the CDR3 is TGCGCCAGCAGCATCGGGACCACTGGCACAGATACGCAGTATTTT. Protein sequence: CASSIGTTGTDTQYF.

V and J are TRBV4-2 and TRBJ2-1; 9 bases align to TRBD2. This CDR3 is 19 amino acids long. In germline, CDR1 is LGHNA, CDR2 YNFKEQ. Trimming took 0 bases from V and 3 from J; bases not matched to a gene: 12. This chain's CDR3 is CASSQESVGLAKFYNEQFF. CDR3 nucleotides: TGTGCCAGCAGCCAAGAATCTGTGGGACTAGCTAAATTCTACAATGAGCAGTTCTTC.

This chain links TRBV4-3 with TRBJ2-7; the D gene is possibly TRBD2 (6 bases). From germline, CDR1 is LGHNA and CDR2 YSLEER. V dropped 1 base and J dropped 0 bases, with 7 bases sitting between them. This CDR3 contains 14 residues. The DNA of the CDR3 is TGCGCCAGCAGCCAAGGGACTATCTCCTACGAGCAGTACTTC. Its protein product is CASSQGTISYEQYF.